The 15 T cell receptor beta chains below all came from one sample that was sequenced in a study of fetal regulatory T cell absence and autoimmunity. Here immunoSEQ multiplex PCR was the method, and the copy in TCRdb shows in-frame clones only, minus some. The sample yields about 50,000 clones, about 79% seen once. The sequencing input was cord blood. The receptors were sampled from a newborn boy with IPEX syndrome.

The rearrangement uses TRBV30 and TRBJ1-2, with D possibly TRBD1 on 6 matching bases. Germline CDR1 is GTSNPN and CDR2 is SVGIG (reference sequence). The CDR3 has 15 residues. With 4 bases removed from V and 2 bases from J, the gap between germline ends came to 17 bases. CDR3 sequence: CAWIVITQGNYGYTF. As DNA, the CDR3 is TGTGCCTGGATCGTAATTACCCAGGGGAACTATGGCTACACCTTC.

The rearrangement links TRBV4-2 to TRBJ2-3; either TRBD1 or TRBD2 may fit D (5 bases each). CDR1 is LGHNA, CDR2 YNFKEQ, per germline. CDR3 length: 15 residues. V was pared by 1 base and J by 2 bases, with 10 bases between. This CDR3 is CASSQGRGLTDTQYF. CDR3 DNA: TGTGCCAGCAGCCAAGGACGGGGCCTCACAGATACGCAGTATTTT.

Notes on this clone: A junction end diverges from the germline sequence, so it may reflect a read error. The genes are TRBV30 and TRBJ1-4, with no clear D. CDR3 length: 12 residues. The germline gives CDR1 GTSNPN, CDR2 SVGIG (reference sequence). CDR3 in amino acids: CASAGGPRKTVF. Written as DNA, the CDR3 is TGTGCCTCCGCCGGAGGGCCAAGAAAAACTGTTTTT.

CDR3 sequence reads: CARSFIGPLMGNTIYF. CDR3 coding DNA: TGTGCCAGAAGCTTCATCGGGCCTCTAATGGGAAACACCATATATTTT. The chain carries TRBV5-3 and TRBJ1-3; D not certain. TRBV5-3 qualifies as an ORF whose function is uncertain. This CDR3 comprises 16 residues. Trimming cost V 2 bases and J 4 bases, with 16 bases left between them.

The chain links TRBV6-5 to TRBJ2-1; D remains ambiguous. Per the germline V gene, CDR1 is MNHEY and CDR2 is SVGAGI. Trimming pared 10 bases from V and 5 bases from J, leaving 18 bases between. The CDR3 is made up of 14 amino acids. DNA for the CDR3: TGTGCCACGGCCTCTAGTGGGCCCCACAATGAGCAGTTCTTC. Amino acids: CATASSGPHNEQFF.

V gene TRBV6-1 combines with J gene TRBJ2-7; TRBD1 agrees at 8 bases. V gave up 6 bases and J gave up 2 bases; unmatched junction bases: 3. The V gene's germline CDR1 is MNHNS and CDR2 SASEGT. This CDR3 region has 13 residues. The CDR3 coding sequence is TGTGCCAGCAGGGGGACAGGTCCCTACGAGCAGTACTTC. Its protein product is CASRGTGPYEQYF.

The chain links TRBV6-1 to TRBJ1-2; 10 positions match TRBD1. Per the germline V gene, CDR1 is MNHNS and CDR2 is SASEGT. This CDR3 has 15 amino acids. With 6 bases clipped from V and 4 bases from J, the junction kept 8 bases outside the gene matches. In DNA form, the CDR3 reads TGTGCCAGCAGCGGAAAATGGACAGGGGGCTATGGCTACACCTTC. This encodes CASSGKWTGGYGYTF.

The V gene is TRBV7-2, the J gene TRBJ2-1; no clear D gene. The CDR3 contains 14 residues. CDR1 is SGHTA and CDR2 is FQGNSA in the germline V gene. The V gene lost 5 bases and the J gene lost 8 bases, with 16 bases spanning the gap. The CDR3 DNA follows: TGTGCCAGCAGCCAAGATCGGCGCTCATATGAGCAGTTCTTC. The encoded protein is CASSQDRRSYEQFF.

The V gene is TRBV21-1, the J gene TRBJ2-7; the listed D gene, TRBD1, was not tested against the DNA. TRBV21-1 is flagged as a pseudogene. The CDR3 length is 17 residues. CDR3 residues: CASSKDYEGQGIGEQYF. CDR3 sequence (DNA): TGTGCCAGCAGCAAAGACTACGAAGGACAGGGGATCGGCGAGCAGTACTTC.

The rearrangement uses TRBV5-1 and TRBJ2-3, with 12 bases lining up with TRBD2. The CDR3 contains 16 residues. V dropped 3 bases and J dropped 6; count of bases not matched to a gene: 8. Germline CDR1 is SGHRS and CDR2 is YFSETQ. The CDR3 is CASSWSLAGGRDTQYF. The CDR3, as DNA: TGCGCCAGCAGCTGGTCACTAGCGGGGGGCCGGGATACGCAGTATTTT.

The chain has TRBV7-2 and TRBJ1-5; TRBD1 is a possible D gene (6 bases). This CDR3 is 14 amino acids long. The ends were cut back, 1 base at V and 6 bases at J, with 10 bases in the middle. Germline V gene sequence: CDR1 SGHTA, CDR2 FQGNSA. CDR3 coding DNA: TGTGCCAGCAGCTTAGGAGGGGGGGTTCAGCCCCAGCATTTT. This translates into CASSLGGGVQPQHF.

This chain connects TRBV9 to TRBJ2-1; perhaps TRBD2 as D (5 bases). Trimming pared 0 bases from V and 4 bases from J, leaving 11 bases between. Germline lookup yields CDR1 SGDLS and CDR2 YYNGEE. The CDR3 runs 15 residues. The CDR3 sequence: CASSVAAEPYNEQFF. The CDR3 region has the DNA TGTGCCAGCAGCGTAGCAGCGGAGCCTTACAATGAGCAGTTCTTC.

In this sample, this clone turned up once. The chain uses TRBV29-1 and TRBJ2-7; D gene ambiguous. The CDR3 extends over 13 amino acids. Between the trimmed V and J ends, which lost 4 bases and 0 bases, there was a span of 10 bases. Germline-derived CDR1 and CDR2 are SQVTM and ANQGSEA. The CDR3 protein is CSVVFRSSYEQYF. CDR3 nucleotide sequence: TGCAGCGTTGTCTTCAGAAGCTCCTACGAGCAGTACTTC.

This clone appeared once. This sequence joins TRBV5-1 and TRBJ1-1, with D tentatively TRBD1 (6 bases). Germline lookup yields CDR1 SGHRS and CDR2 YFSETQ. Trimming shortened V by 0 bases and J by 3 bases, and 24 bases separated the two germline ends. CDR3 size: 19 residues. The CDR3 nucleotides read TGCGCCAGCAGCTTGGATCCTCCGGGGGCGGTTACGGGGCACACTGAAGCTTTCTTT. This codes for CASSLDPPGAVTGHTEAFF.

The chain has TRBV15 and TRBJ1-1; 10 bases line up with TRBD1. The V gene's germline CDR1 is LNHNV and CDR2 YYDKDF (reference sequence). V lost 0 bases to trimming and J lost 5 bases; unmatched junction nucleotides: 6. The CDR3 is made up of 16 amino acids. For the CDR3, the DNA is TGTGCCACCAGCAGAGATCTAAGGACAGGGGGAACTGAAGCTTTCTTT. The encoded protein is CATSRDLRTGGTEAFF.